This T cell receptor (beta chain) was identified in a study of blood T cells in healthy people across ages. Points from the study as a whole: As naive T cell percentage varied, TCR beta diversity correlated strongly with it.

The V gene end was trimmed by 2 bases and the J gene end by 3 bases; junction bases not matched to a gene: 2. The CDR3 sequence is 14 residues long. A sample-barcoded 5' primer and a J-beta primer mix were used in a second PCR of roughly 6 to 11 cycles. A single record per CDR3 protein comes from TCRdb applying MiXCR to the 5' RACE reads. The data contain approximately 1.5 million distinct CDR3 sequences, approximately 43% of them singletons. This clonotype was counted many times. Its matching antigen is unknown. The clonotype originates from a woman aged 18-29 years in good health. The rearrangement links TRBV12-3 or TRBV12-4 to TRBJ2-3; 7 nucleotides match TRBD2. Sequencing input: blood. CDR3 nucleotide sequence: TGTGCCAGCAGTTTAACTAGCGAGACAGATACGCAGTATTTT. Translated, it gives CASSLTSETDTQYF.